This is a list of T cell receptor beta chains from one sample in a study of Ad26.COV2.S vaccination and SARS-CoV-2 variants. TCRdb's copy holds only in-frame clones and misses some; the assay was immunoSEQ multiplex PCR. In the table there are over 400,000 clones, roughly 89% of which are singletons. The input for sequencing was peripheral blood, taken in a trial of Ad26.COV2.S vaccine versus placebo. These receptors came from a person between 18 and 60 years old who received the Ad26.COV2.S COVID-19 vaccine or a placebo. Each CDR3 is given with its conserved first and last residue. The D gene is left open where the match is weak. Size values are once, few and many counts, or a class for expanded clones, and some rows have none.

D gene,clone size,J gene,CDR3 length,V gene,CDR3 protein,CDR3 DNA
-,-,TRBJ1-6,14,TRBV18,CASSLSGYDSPLHF,TGTGCCAGCTCACTCAGCGGATACGATTCACCCCTCCACTTT
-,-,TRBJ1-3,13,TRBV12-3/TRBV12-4,CASSFNNRNTIYF,TGTGCCAGCAGTTTTAATAATCGAAACACCATATATTTT
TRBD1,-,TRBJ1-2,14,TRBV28,CASSFGDRVYGYTF,TGTGCCAGCAGTTTTGGGGACAGAGTCTATGGCTACACCTTC
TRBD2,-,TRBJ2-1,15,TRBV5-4,CASSLLSGGYNEQFF,TGTGCCAGCAGCTTGCTTAGCGGGGGTTACAATGAGCAGTTCTTC
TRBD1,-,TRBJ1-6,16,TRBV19,CASSRQGASYNSPLHF,TGTGCCAGTAGTCGACAGGGGGCTTCCTATAATTCACCCCTCCACTTT
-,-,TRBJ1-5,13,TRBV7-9,CASSLKDNQPQHF,TGTGCCAGCAGCTTGAAGGACAATCAGCCCCAGCATTTT
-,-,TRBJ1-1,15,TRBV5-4,CASSFPRVGNTEAFF,TGTGCCAGCAGCTTCCCAAGGGTGGGGAACACTGAAGCTTTCTTT
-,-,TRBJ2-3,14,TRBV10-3,CAISGTDSSDTQYF,TGTGCCATCAGTGGGACGGATTCTTCAGATACGCAGTATTTT
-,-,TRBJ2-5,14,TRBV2,CASSELVIQETQYF,TGTGCCAGCAGTGAATTGGTCATCCAAGAGACCCAGTACTTC
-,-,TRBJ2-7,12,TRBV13,CASSYDMWEQYF,TGTGCCAGCAGCTATGACATGTGGGAGCAGTACTTC
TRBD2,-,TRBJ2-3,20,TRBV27,CASSLLALGVGGRDTDTQYF,TGTGCCAGCAGTTTATTGGCTTTAGGGGTTGGCGGGAGGGACACAGATACGCAGTATTTT
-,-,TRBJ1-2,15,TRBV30,CAWSNLGLPRYGYTF,TGTGCCTGGAGTAATCTAGGGCTGCCCCGTTATGGCTACACCTTC
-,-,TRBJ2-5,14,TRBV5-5,CASSLGGVGETQYF,TGTGCCAGCAGCTTGGGTGGCGTCGGGGAGACCCAGTACTTC
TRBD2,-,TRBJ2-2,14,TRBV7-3,CASSRTSPTGELFF,TGTGCCAGCAGCCGGACTAGCCCCACCGGGGAGCTGTTTTTT
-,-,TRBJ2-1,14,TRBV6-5,CASSYYGGAYEQFF,TGTGCCAGCAGTTACTATGGGGGGGCATATGAGCAGTTCTTC
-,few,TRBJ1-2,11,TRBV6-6,CASRPGGGYTF,TGTGCCAGCAGGCCGGGGGGTGGCTACACCTTC
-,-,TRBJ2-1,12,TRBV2,CASSDFRNEQFF,TGTGCCAGCAGTGATTTTAGGAATGAGCAGTTCTTC
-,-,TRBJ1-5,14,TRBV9,CASSPGAVDQPQHF,TGTGCCAGCAGCCCAGGGGCGGTTGATCAGCCCCAGCATTTT
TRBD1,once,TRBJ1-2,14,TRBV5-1,CASSLRGQGYGYTF,TGCGCCAGCAGCCTGAGGGGGCAGGGCTATGGCTACACCTTC
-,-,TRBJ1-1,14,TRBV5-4,CASSPIDGNTEAFF,TGTGCCAGCAGCCCGATCGACGGAAACACTGAAGCTTTCTTT
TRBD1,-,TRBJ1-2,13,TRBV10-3,CAISGQGATGYTF,TGTGCCATCAGTGGACAGGGGGCGACCGGCTACACCTTC
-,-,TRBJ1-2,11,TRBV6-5,CASSNRDGYTF,TGTGCCAGCAGTAACAGGGACGGCTACACCTTC